These T cell receptor beta chains were read from a single sample in a study of beta chain features in type 1 diabetes. Assay used: immunoSEQ multiplex PCR; TCRdb lists only in-frame clones, some missing. In the table there are about 160,000 clones, 8.5% to 10% of which are singletons. The sequenced sample consisted of central memory CD4+ T cells from blood. These receptors all stem from a woman aged 30 to 39 with type 1 diabetes. Each CDR3 is given with its conserved first and last residue. The D gene is left open where the match is weak.

d_gene	v_gene	j_gene	len	CDR3aa
NA	TRBV5-5	TRBJ1-1	13	CASSQLQNTEAFF
NA	TRBV11-3	TRBJ2-5	14	CASSQDKLLETQYF
TRBD1	TRBV4-2	TRBJ1-1	17	CASSQPAGGLLNTEAFF
NA	TRBV11-2	TRBJ1-2	15	CASSLDLAGRNGYTF
TRBD1	TRBV4-1	TRBJ1-2	16	CASSPVHRGRTGGYTF
TRBD1	TRBV4-1	TRBJ2-2	15	CASSRRDREGGELFF
NA	TRBV2	TRBJ1-4	14	CASRGGGTSEKLFF
NA	TRBV5-4	TRBJ2-7	14	CASSGQIASYEQYF
NA	TRBV30	TRBJ2-5	13	CAWSVRRGETQYF
NA	TRBV7-2	TRBJ1-2	14	CASSLGPDYYGYTF
NA	TRBV4-2	TRBJ2-7	15	CASSQGQQGIHEQYF
NA	TRBV10-3	TRBJ1-1	15	CAIGAGIGLNTEAFF
NA	TRBV19	TRBJ1-1	13	CASGQTPETEAFF
TRBD1	TRBV6-1	TRBJ1-2	14	CASSEGTGVYGYTF
NA	TRBV11-2	TRBJ2-5	12	CASSLDLETQYF
NA	TRBV9	TRBJ2-1	15	CASSGRDLSYNEQFF
NA	TRBV6-5	TRBJ2-5	12	CASSGDQETQYF
NA	TRBV2	TRBJ2-7	12	CASSTLAREQYF
TRBD2	TRBV18	TRBJ2-3	15	CASSPGTSGTDTQYF
TRBD1	TRBV29-1	TRBJ1-2	12	CSARTGGEGYTF
TRBD1	TRBV6-5	TRBJ1-2	15	CASSYSLPGQRGYTF
TRBD2	TRBV4-1	TRBJ2-7	17	CASSQAPSGLAAYEQYF
NA	TRBV11-2	TRBJ2-1	12	CASSLAGNEQFF